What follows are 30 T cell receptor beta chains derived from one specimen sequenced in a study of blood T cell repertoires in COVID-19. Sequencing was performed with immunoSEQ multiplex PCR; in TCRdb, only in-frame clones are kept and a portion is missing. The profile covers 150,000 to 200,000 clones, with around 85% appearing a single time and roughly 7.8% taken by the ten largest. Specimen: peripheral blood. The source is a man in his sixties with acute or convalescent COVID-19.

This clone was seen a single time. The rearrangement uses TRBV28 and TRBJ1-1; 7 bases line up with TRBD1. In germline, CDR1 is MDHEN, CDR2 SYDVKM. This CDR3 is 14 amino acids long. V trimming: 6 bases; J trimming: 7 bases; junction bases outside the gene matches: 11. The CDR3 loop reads CASSRGQDGREAFF. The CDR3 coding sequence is TGTGCCAGCAGCCGAGGACAGGATGGACGTGAAGCTTTCTTT.

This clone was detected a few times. CDR3 sequence (DNA): TGTGCCAGCAGCTTTTACGGACTGTCGGAGGGCTACACCTTC. It encodes CASSFYGLSEGYTF. This chain joins TRBV7-9 and TRBJ1-2; D is ambiguous. Germline V gene data show CDR1 as SEHNR and CDR2 as FQNEAQ (reference sequence). The V and J ends lost 3 bases and 8 bases respectively, with 16 bases between them. This CDR3 is built from 14 residues.

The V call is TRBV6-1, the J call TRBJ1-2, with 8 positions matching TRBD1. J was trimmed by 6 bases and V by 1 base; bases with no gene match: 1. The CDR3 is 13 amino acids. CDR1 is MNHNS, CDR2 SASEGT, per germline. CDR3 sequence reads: CASSEGQGNGYTF. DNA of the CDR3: TGTGCCAGCAGTGAAGGACAGGGGAATGGCTACACCTTC.

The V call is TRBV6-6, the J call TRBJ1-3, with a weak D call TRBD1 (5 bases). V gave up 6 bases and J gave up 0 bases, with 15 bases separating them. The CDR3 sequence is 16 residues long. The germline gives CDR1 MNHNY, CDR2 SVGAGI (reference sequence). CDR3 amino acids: CASSRPQGASGNTIYF. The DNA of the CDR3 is TGTGCCAGCAGCCGACCCCAAGGGGCCTCTGGAAACACCATATATTTT.

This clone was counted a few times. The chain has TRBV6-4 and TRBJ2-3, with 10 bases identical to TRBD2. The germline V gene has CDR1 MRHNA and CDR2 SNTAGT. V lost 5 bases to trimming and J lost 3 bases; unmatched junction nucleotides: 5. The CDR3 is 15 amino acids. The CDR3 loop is CASSSGTSDTDTQYF. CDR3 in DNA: TGTGCCAGCAGTTCCGGGACTAGCGATACAGATACGCAGTATTTT.

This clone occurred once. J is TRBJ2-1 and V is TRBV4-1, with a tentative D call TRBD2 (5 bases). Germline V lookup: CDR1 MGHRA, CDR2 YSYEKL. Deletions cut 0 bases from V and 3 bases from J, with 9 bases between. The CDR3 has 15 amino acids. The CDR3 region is CASSQDSGNYNEQFF. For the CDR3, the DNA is TGCGCCAGCAGCCAAGACTCGGGGAACTACAATGAGCAGTTCTTC.

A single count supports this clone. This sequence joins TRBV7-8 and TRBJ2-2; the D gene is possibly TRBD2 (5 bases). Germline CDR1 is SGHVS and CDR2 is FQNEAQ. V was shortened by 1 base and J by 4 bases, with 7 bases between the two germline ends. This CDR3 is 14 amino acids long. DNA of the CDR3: TGTGCCAGCAGCTTAGGCGGGTTCACCGGGGAGCTGTTTTTT. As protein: CASSLGGFTGELFF.

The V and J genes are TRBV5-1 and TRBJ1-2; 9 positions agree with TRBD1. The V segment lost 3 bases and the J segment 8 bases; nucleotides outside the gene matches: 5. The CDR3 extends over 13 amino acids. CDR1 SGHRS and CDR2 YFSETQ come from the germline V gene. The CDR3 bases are TGCGCCAGCAGCTCAGGGACAGGGAGAGGCTACACCTTC. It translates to CASSSGTGRGYTF.

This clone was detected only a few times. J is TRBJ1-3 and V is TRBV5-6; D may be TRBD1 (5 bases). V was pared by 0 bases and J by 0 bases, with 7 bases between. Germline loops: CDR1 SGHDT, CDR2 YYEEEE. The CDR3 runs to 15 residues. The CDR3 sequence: CASSLGGGSGNTIYF. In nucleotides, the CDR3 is TGTGCCAGCAGCTTGGGCGGGGGCTCTGGAAACACCATATATTTT.

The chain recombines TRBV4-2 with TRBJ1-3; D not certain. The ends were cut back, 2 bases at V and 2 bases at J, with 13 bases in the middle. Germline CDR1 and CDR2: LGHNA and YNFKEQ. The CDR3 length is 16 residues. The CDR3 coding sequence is TGTGCCAGCAGCCAACTTTCGACAAATACTGGAAACACCATATATTTT. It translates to CASSQLSTNTGNTIYF.

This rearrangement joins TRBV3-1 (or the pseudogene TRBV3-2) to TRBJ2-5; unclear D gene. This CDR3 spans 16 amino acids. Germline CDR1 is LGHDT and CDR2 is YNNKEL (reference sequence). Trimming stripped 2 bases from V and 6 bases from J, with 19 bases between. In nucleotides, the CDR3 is TGTGCCAGCAGCCAATCCCGACCCTGGTCTGGGCAGACCCAGTACTTC. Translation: CASSQSRPWSGQTQYF.

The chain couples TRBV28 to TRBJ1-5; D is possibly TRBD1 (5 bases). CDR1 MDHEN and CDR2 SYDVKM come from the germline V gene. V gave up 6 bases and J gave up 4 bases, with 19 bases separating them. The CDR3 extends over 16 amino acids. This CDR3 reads CASSRQQGMGNQPQHF. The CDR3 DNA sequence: TGTGCCAGCAGCCGTCAGCAGGGAATGGGAAATCAGCCCCAGCATTTT. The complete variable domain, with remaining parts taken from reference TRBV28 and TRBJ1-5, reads DVKVTQSSRYLVKRTGEKVFLECVQDMDHENMFWYRQDPGLGLRLIYFSYDVKMKEKGDIPEGYSVSREKKERFSLILESASTNQTSMYLCASSRQQGMGNQPQHFGDGTRLSIL.

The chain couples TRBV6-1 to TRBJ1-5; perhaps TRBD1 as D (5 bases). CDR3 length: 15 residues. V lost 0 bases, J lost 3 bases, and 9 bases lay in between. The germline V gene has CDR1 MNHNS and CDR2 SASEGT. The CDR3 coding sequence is TGTGCCAGCAGTGAAGCGGGGGGTTTCAATCAGCCCCAGCATTTT. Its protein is CASSEAGGFNQPQHF.

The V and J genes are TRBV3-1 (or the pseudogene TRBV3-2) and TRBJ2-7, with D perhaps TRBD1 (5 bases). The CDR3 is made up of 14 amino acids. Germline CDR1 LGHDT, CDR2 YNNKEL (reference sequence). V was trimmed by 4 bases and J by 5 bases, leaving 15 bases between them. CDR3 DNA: TGTGCCAGCAGCCGCAGAGAAGGGGCTAACGAGCAGTACTTC. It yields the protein CASSRREGANEQYF.

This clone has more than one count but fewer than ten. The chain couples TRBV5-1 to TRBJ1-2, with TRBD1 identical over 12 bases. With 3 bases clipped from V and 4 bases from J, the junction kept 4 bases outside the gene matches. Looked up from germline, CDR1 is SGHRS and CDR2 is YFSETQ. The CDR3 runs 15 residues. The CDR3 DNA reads TGCGCCAGCAGCTCGGGACAGGGGGCGATCTATGGCTACACCTTC. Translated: CASSSGQGAIYGYTF.

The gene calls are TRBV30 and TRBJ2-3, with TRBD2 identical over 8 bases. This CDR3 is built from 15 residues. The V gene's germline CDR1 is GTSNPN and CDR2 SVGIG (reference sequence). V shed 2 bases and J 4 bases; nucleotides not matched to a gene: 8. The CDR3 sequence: CAWSRKAGESDTQYF. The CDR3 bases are TGTGCCTGGAGTAGGAAAGCGGGAGAGTCAGATACGCAGTATTTT.

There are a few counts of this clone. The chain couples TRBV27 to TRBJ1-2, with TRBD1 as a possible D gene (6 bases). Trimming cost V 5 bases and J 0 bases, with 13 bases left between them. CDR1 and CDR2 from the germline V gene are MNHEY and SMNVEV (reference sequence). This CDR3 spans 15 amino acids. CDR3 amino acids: CASSTLTGSNYGYTF. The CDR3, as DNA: TGTGCCAGCAGTACGCTGACAGGTTCTAACTATGGCTACACCTTC.

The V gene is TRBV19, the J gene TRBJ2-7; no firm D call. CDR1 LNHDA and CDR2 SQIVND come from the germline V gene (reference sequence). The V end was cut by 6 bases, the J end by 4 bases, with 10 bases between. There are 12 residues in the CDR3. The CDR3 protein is CASSVRGYEQYF. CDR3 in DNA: TGTGCCAGTAGCGTCAGAGGTTACGAGCAGTACTTC.

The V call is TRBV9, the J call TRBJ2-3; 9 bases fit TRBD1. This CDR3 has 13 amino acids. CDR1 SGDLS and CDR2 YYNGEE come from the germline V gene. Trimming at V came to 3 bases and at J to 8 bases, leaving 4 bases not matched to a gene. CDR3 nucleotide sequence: TGTGCCAGCAGCGGTACAGGGGGCGGTACGCAGTATTTT. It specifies CASSGTGGGTQYF.

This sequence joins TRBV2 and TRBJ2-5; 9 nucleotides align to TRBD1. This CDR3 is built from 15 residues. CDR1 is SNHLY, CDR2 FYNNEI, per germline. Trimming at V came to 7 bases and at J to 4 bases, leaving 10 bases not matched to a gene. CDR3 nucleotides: TGTGCCAGCATGATACAAGGGACAGGGCGAGAGACCCAGTACTTC. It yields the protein CASMIQGTGRETQYF. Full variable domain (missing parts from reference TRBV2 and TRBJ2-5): EPEVTQTPSHQVTQMGQEVILRCVPISNHLYFYWYRQILGQKVEFLVSFYNNEISEKSEIFDDQFSVERPDGSNFTLKIRSTKLEDSAMYFCASMIQGTGRETQYFGPGTRLLVL.

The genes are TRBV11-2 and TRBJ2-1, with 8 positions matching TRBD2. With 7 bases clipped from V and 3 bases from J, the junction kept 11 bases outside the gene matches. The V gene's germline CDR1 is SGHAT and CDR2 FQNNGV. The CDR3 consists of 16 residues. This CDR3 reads CASTRLGREDYNEQFF. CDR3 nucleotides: TGTGCCAGCACCCGTTTGGGGCGGGAGGACTACAATGAGCAGTTCTTC.

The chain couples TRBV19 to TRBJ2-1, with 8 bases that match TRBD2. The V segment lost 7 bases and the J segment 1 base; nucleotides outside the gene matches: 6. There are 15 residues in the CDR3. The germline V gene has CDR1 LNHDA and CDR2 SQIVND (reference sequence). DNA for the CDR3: TGTGCCAGTACTCGAAGCGGGAGTTCCTACAATGAGCAGTTCTTC. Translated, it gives CASTRSGSSYNEQFF.

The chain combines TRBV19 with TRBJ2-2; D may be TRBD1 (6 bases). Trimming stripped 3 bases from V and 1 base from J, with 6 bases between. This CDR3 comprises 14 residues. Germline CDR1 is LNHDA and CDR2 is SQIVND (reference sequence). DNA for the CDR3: TGTGCCAGTAGTATCAGGGGGAACACCGGGGAGCTGTTTTTT. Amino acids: CASSIRGNTGELFF.

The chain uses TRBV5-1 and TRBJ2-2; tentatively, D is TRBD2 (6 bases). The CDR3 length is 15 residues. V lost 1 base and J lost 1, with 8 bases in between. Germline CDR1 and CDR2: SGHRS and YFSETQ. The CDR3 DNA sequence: TGCGCCAGCAGCTTGCGCGGGGTGAACACCGGGGAGCTGTTTTTT. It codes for CASSLRGVNTGELFF. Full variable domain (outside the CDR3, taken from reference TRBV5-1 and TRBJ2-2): KAGVTQTPRYLIKTRGQQVTLSCSPISGHRSVSWYQQTPGQGLQFLFEYFSETQRNKGNFPGRFSGRQFSNSRSEMNVSTLELGDSALYLCASSLRGVNTGELFFGEGSRLTVL.

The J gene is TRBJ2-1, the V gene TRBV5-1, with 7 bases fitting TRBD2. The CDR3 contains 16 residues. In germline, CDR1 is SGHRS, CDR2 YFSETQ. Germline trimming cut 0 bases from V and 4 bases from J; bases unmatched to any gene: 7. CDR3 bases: TGCGCCAGCAGCTTGGACCCGCTAGCGGTTTACAATGAGCAGTTCTTC. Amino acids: CASSLDPLAVYNEQFF. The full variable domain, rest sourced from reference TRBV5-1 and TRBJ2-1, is KAGVTQTPRYLIKTRGQQVTLSCSPISGHRSVSWYQQTPGQGLQFLFEYFSETQRNKGNFPGRFSGRQFSNSRSEMNVSTLELGDSALYLCASSLDPLAVYNEQFFGPGTRLTVL.

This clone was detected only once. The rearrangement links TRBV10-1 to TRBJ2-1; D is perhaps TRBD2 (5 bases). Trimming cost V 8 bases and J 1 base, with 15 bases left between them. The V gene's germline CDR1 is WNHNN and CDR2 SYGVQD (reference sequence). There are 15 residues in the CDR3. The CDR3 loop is CASPLTRESYNEQFF. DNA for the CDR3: TGCGCCAGCCCTTTGACCCGGGAATCCTACAATGAGCAGTTCTTC.

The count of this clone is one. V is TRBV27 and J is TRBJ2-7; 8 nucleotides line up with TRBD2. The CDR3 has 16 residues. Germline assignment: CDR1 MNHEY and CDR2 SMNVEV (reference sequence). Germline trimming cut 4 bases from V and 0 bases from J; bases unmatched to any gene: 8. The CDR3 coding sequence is TGTGCCAGCAGTTGGGGAGCGGGGGAGAGCTCCTACGAGCAGTACTTC. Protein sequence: CASSWGAGESSYEQYF.

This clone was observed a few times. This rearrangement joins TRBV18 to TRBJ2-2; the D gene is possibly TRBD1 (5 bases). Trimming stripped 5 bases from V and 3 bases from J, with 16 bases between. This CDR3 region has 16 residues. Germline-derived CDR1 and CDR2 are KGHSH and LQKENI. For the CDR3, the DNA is TGTGCCAGCTCATCGGACATCCCTACTCACACCGGGGAGCTGTTTTTT. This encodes CASSSDIPTHTGELFF. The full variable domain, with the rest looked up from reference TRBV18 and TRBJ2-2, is NAGVMQNPRHLVRRRGQEARLRCSPMKGHSHVYWYRQLPEEGLKFMVYLQKENIIDESGMPKERFSAEFPKEGPSILRIQQVVRGDSAAYFCASSSDIPTHTGELFFGEGSRLTVL.

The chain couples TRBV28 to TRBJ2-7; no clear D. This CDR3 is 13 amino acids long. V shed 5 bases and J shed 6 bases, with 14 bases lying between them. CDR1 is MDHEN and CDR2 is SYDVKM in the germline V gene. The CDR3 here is CASSIPPDVEQYF. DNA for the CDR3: TGTGCCAGCAGTATCCCCCCAGATGTCGAGCAGTACTTC.

The CDR3 loop is CATSRLQGNTIYF. CDR3 in DNA: TGTGCCACCAGCAGACTACAGGGAAACACCATATATTTT. The chain couples TRBV15 to TRBJ1-3, with D uncertain. V shed 2 bases and J shed 4 bases, with 6 bases lying between them. Germline V gene lookup returns CDR1 LNHNV and CDR2 YYDKDF (reference sequence). This CDR3 has 13 amino acids.